This TCR beta chain was recovered during a study of T cells after yellow fever vaccination. Study-level results: Only a small proportion of the clonotypes turned up in both the CD4 and the CD8 compartments, likely arising from convergent recombination. The presence of abundant clonotypes contaminating from the bulk population was possible in FACS-sorted repertoires.

As TCR cDNA was made by 5'RACE template switching, a universal primer site and UMIs were added. TCRdb re-called the 5' RACE reads with MiXCR, one entry per CDR3 protein. The sample contains approximately 610,000 distinct CDR3 sequences, about a sixth of which appear only once. Remarks on this clonotype: Its specificity is unknown.

The V segment lost 2 bases and the J segment 4 bases; nucleotides outside the gene matches: 5. The germline V gene has CDR1 SGHDN and CDR2 FVKESK. The CDR3 is 15 residues long. The source was PBMCs, collected about 5 days after the first yellow fever vaccination. The chain combines TRBV14 with TRBJ2-1; 7 bases are a match to TRBD1. This TCR derives from a man younger than 35 who received the YFV17D yellow fever vaccine. The CDR3 DNA reads as TGTGCCAGCAGCCAATGGACAGGCTTGTACAATGAGCAGTTCTTC. This gives the protein CASSQWTGLYNEQFF.